The 24 T cell receptor beta chains reported below all come from one sample, sequenced in a study of cytomegalovirus exposure and HLA in healthy donors. The PCR employed 60 Vbeta primers together with 13 Jbeta primers. TCRdb's table, derived via immunoSEQ multiplex PCR, lists solely in-frame clones and lacks some. The sample holds around 180,000 clones; around three quarters are singletons and the top ten take roughly 5%. The specimen was PBMCs. The receptor set was obtained from a middle-aged man in good health and CMV-seronegative.

This clone was seen only a few times. The chain employs TRBV11-3 and TRBJ2-3; maybe TRBD1 (6 bases). Trimming removed 5 bases from V and 4 bases from J, with 16 bases in between. The CDR3 length is 15 residues. Germline lookup yields CDR1 SGHNT and CDR2 YENEEA. The CDR3 coding sequence is TGTGCCAGCAGCCCAGGGGCAGGCCAGGCAGATACGCAGTATTTT. Its translation: CASSPGAGQADTQYF.

To note about this clone: Other DNA sequences within the sample encode an identical CDR3. V usage is TRBV9 and J usage is TRBJ2-5; 10 bases fit TRBD2. With V trimmed by 3 bases and J by 5 bases, 10 bases remained unmatched. CDR3 size: 16 residues. Germline-derived CDR1 and CDR2 are SGDLS and YYNGEE. The CDR3 sequence is CASSGGLAGERETQYF. Here the CDR3 DNA reads TGTGCCAGCAGCGGAGGGCTAGCGGGAGAGAGGGAGACCCAGTACTTC.

V gene TRBV7-3 combines with J gene TRBJ2-4; a possible D gene is TRBD2 (6 bases). Trimming took 5 bases from V and 9 from J, leaving 20 bases between them. CDR1 is SGHTA, CDR2 FQGTGA, per germline. The CDR3 sequence is 15 residues long. CDR3 DNA: TGTGCCAGCAGCCCGCTGTTACACGGGGGAGGCATTCAGTACTTC. Translating gives CASSPLLHGGGIQYF. Full variable domain (outside the CDR3, taken from reference TRBV7-3 and TRBJ2-4): GAGVSQTPSNKVTEKGKYVELRCDPISGHTALYWYRQSLGQGPEFLIYFQGTGAADDSGLPNDRFFAVRPEGSVSTLKIQRTERGDSAVYLCASSPLLHGGGIQYFGAGTRLSVL.

This sequence joins TRBV19 and TRBJ1-1; D unresolved. This CDR3 has 13 amino acids. V was pared by 3 bases and J by 3 bases, with 8 bases between. Germline CDR1 and CDR2: LNHDA and SQIVND (reference sequence). The DNA of the CDR3 is TGTGCCAGTAGTATGGGGAGTCACACTGAAGCTTTCTTT. As protein: CASSMGSHTEAFF. Using reference TRBV19 and TRBJ1-1 for the parts outside the CDR3, the full variable domain is DGGITQSPKYLFRKEGQNVTLSCEQNLNHDAMYWYRQDPGQGLRLIYYSQIVNDFQKGDIAEGYSVSREKKESFPLTVTSAQKNPTAFYLCASSMGSHTEAFFGQGTRLTVV.

The rearrangement uses TRBV7-9 and TRBJ2-5; TRBD1 matches 7 bases. Trimming removed 5 bases from V and 2 bases from J; junction bases left unmatched: 8. CDR1 is SEHNR and CDR2 is FQNEAQ in the germline V gene (reference sequence). The CDR3 runs 15 residues. In DNA form, the CDR3 reads TGTGCCAGCAGCGACCCCGGGACAGTACAAGAGACCCAGTACTTC. It codes for CASSDPGTVQETQYF.

The gene calls are TRBV7-6 and TRBJ1-5; D unclear. Germline CDR1 and CDR2: SGHVS and FNYEAQ. Trimming cost V 1 base and J 8 bases, with 9 bases left between them. The CDR3 is 13 residues long. CDR3: CASSLVLGEPQHF. The CDR3 region has the DNA TGTGCCAGCAGCTTAGTTCTGGGAGAGCCCCAGCATTTT.

The chain carries TRBV6-1 and TRBJ1-4; 8 bases are shared with TRBD1. Germline CDR1 reads MNHNS; CDR2 reads SASEGT. V was pared by 2 bases and J by 10 bases, with 3 bases of the junction left unmatched. This CDR3 is 13 amino acids long. CDR3 DNA sequence: TGTGCCAGCAGTGAAAGGACAGGGTTAAAACTGTTTTTT. Translating it yields CASSERTGLKLFF.

This chain uses TRBV27 with TRBJ1-2; weak D call: TRBD1 (5 bases). Looked up from germline, CDR1 is MNHEY and CDR2 is SMNVEV (reference sequence). V was clipped by 5 bases and J by 3 bases, with 19 bases between them. CDR3 length equals 16 residues. The CDR3 sequence: CASSHTAVGGDYGYTF. In nucleotides, the CDR3 is TGTGCCAGCAGTCACACAGCTGTCGGGGGTGACTATGGCTACACCTTC.

The rearrangement uses TRBV7-2 and TRBJ1-1, with D perhaps matching TRBD1 (6 bases). With 6 bases removed from V and 6 bases from J, the gap between germline ends came to 14 bases. CDR3 size: 13 residues. Germline V gives CDR1 SGHTA, CDR2 FQGNSA. The CDR3 DNA reads as TGTGCCAGCAGGGATACAGGGTCTCCTGAAGCTTTCTTT. This gives the protein CASRDTGSPEAFF.

The V and J genes are TRBV6-1 and TRBJ1-5, with D possibly being TRBD1 (5 bases). CDR1 is MNHNS and CDR2 is SASEGT in the germline V gene. CDR3 length equals 13 residues. The V end lost 5 bases, the J end lost 5 bases, and 10 bases lay between the germline ends. CDR3 protein: CASSPQTDQPQHF. The DNA of the CDR3 is TGTGCCAGCAGTCCACAGACAGATCAGCCCCAGCATTTT.

The V and J genes are TRBV5-1 and TRBJ2-6; TRBD1 matches at 7 bases. The CDR3 consists of 20 residues. CDR1 and CDR2 (germline): SGHRS, YFSETQ. J lost 0 bases, V lost 4 bases, and 16 bases had no gene match. CDR3 sequence reads: CASSPDRDDHLYSGANVLTF. DNA of the CDR3: TGCGCCAGCAGCCCCGACAGGGACGACCACTTATACTCTGGGGCCAACGTCCTGACTTTC.

The chain is built from TRBV5-4 and TRBJ2-2; TRBD1 matches 7 bases. The ends lost 2 bases at V and 1 base at J; junction bases unmatched: 2. The CDR3 has 15 amino acids. Germline values: CDR1 SGHNT, CDR2 YYREEE (reference sequence). This CDR3 reads CASSFRQGNTGELFF. DNA for the CDR3: TGTGCCAGCAGCTTCAGACAGGGGAACACCGGGGAGCTGTTTTTT.

The chain joins TRBV19 to TRBJ1-4, with 7 positions matching TRBD1. This CDR3 is 14 amino acids long. Losses at the gene ends were 5 bases for V and 7 bases for J; bases not matched to a gene: 7. In germline, CDR1 is LNHDA, CDR2 SQIVND (reference sequence). In nucleotides, the CDR3 is TGTGCCAGTAGTCCCGGGACAGTTGCTGAAAAACTGTTTTTT. As protein: CASSPGTVAEKLFF.

This clone occurred a few times. One end of the junction fails to match germline, which may point to a read error. The chain combines TRBV7-9 with TRBJ2-3; TRBD2 matches 16 bases. The V gene's germline CDR1 is SEHNR and CDR2 FQNEAQ (reference sequence). This CDR3 spans 17 amino acids. The CDR3 region is CASSSYGTSGRAETQYF. CDR3 DNA: TGTGCCAGCAGTTCTTACGGGACTAGCGGGAGGGCAGAAACGCAGTATTTT.

The genes are TRBV27 and TRBJ2-4; TRBD1 aligns across 7 bases. V lost 2 bases to trimming and J lost 10 bases; unmatched junction nucleotides: 8. CDR3 length: 14 amino acids. The germline CDR1 and CDR2 sequences are MNHEY and SMNVEV (reference sequence). The CDR3 DNA follows: TGTGCCAGCAGTTTACCCGGGACAGTTAGGATTCAGTACTTC. Amino acids: CASSLPGTVRIQYF.

The chain couples TRBV6-1 to TRBJ2-2; 10 bases are a match to TRBD1. Germline trimming cut 8 bases from V and 5 bases from J; bases unmatched to any gene: 8. CDR3 size: 15 residues. Germline lookup yields CDR1 MNHNS and CDR2 SASEGT. The CDR3 reads CASRRGTGDTGELFF. CDR3 DNA: TGTGCCAGCCGGCGCGGGACAGGGGATACCGGGGAGCTGTTTTTT.

This chain connects TRBV18 to TRBJ2-1; 11 positions agree with TRBD2. CDR3 length: 16 residues. V dropped 2 bases and J dropped 6; count of bases not matched to a gene: 6. Germline values: CDR1 KGHSH, CDR2 LQKENI. The CDR3 coding sequence is TGTGCCAGCTCACCATTGGTAACTAGCGGGAGCAATGAGCAGTTCTTC. Translation: CASSPLVTSGSNEQFF.

The V gene is TRBV16, the J gene TRBJ1-5, with a weak D call TRBD1 (6 bases). CDR1 and CDR2 from the germline V gene are KGHSY and FQNENV. V was trimmed by 4 bases and J by 2 bases, leaving 12 bases between them. There are 15 residues in the CDR3. CDR3 sequence reads: CASSREGGGNQPQHF. The CDR3 DNA reads as TGTGCCAGCAGCCGTGAAGGGGGGGGCAATCAGCCCCAGCATTTT.

The rearrangement uses TRBV6-5 and TRBJ1-2, with 10 bases fitting TRBD1. Per the germline V gene, CDR1 is MNHEY and CDR2 is SVGAGI. The CDR3 length is 16 residues. The ends lost 2 bases at V and 1 base at J; junction bases unmatched: 4. The CDR3 protein is CASSYMWTGGNYGYTF. DNA of the CDR3: TGTGCCAGCAGTTACATGTGGACAGGGGGTAACTATGGCTACACCTTC.

The rearrangement joins TRBV19 to TRBJ1-2; 7 bases line up with TRBD1. This CDR3 comprises 14 residues. Trimming cost V 5 bases and J 4 bases; bases outside gene matches: 7. Germline CDR1 is LNHDA and CDR2 is SQIVND (reference sequence). The CDR3 DNA sequence: TGTGCCAGTAGTCCGGGACAGTCTTTCTATGGCTACACCTTC. This translates into CASSPGQSFYGYTF.

This clone was counted only a few times. The chain has TRBV28 and TRBJ1-1, with D unresolved. The CDR3 contains 9 residues. Trimming took 11 bases from V and 7 from J, leaving 8 bases between them. Germline CDR1 and CDR2: MDHEN and SYDVKM. CDR3 amino acids: CAAGGEAFF. The CDR3 bases are TGTGCCGCGGGAGGTGAAGCTTTCTTT.

This rearrangement joins TRBV7-8 to TRBJ2-5; 9 bases are shared with TRBD2. V lost 5 bases, J lost 2 bases, and 9 bases stayed unmatched. The CDR3 contains 16 residues. CDR1 SGHVS and CDR2 FQNEAQ come from the germline V gene. The CDR3 protein is CASSTSLRGGQETQYF. The CDR3 nucleotides read TGTGCCAGCAGCACCAGTCTGCGGGGGGGACAAGAGACCCAGTACTTC.

This clone was detected only a few times. This chain uses TRBV11-3 with TRBJ1-4; TRBD1 matches at 7 bases. In germline, CDR1 is SGHNT, CDR2 YENEEA. J lost 5 bases, V lost 5 bases, and 5 bases had no gene match. The CDR3 loop spans 14 amino acids. The CDR3 DNA sequence: TGTGCCAGCAGCCGCGGGACAGTAAATGAAAAACTGTTTTTT. It is translated as CASSRGTVNEKLFF.

The chain recombines TRBV4-3 with TRBJ2-7; 8 nucleotides line up with TRBD1. With 4 bases clipped from V and 5 bases from J, the junction kept 13 bases outside the gene matches. CDR1 and CDR2 from the germline V gene are LGHNA and YSLEER. This CDR3 is 16 amino acids long. In DNA, the CDR3 is TGCGCCAGCAGCCTTACATGGACAGGGCTTGGGGACGAGCAGTACTTC. As protein: CASSLTWTGLGDEQYF.